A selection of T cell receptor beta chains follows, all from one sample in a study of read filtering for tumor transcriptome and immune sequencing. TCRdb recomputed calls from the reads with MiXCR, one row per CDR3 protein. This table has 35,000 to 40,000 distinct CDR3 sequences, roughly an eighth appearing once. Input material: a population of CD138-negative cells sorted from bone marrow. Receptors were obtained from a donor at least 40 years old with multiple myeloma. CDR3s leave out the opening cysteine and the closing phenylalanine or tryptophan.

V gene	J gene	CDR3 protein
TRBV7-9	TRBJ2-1	ASSPQGDPMDEQF
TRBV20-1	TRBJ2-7	SAAITYEQY
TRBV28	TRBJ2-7	ASSLFLGEQY
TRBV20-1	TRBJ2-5	SARYERGGQVLQETQY
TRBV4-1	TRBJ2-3	ASSQASETGDTQY
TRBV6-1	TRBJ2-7	ASVGGSLYEQY
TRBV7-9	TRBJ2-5	ASRSAGTGGETQY
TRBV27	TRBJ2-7	ASKLSGVSSYEQY
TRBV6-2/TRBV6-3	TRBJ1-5	ASSADRLNQPQH
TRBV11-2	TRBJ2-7	ASSFDGGLREQY
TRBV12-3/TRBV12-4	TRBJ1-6	ASSLYGGRASPLH
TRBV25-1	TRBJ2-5	ASSESNRYQETQY
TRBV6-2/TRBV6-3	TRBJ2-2	ASRSTGRRTGELF
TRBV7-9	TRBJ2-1	ASSQQRTKQF
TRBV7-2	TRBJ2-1	ASSPRLAGTYNEQF
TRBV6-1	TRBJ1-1	ASSFTGVSTEAF
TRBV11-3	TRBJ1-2	ASSTRQERNYGYT
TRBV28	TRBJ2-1	ASSFRDTYNEQF
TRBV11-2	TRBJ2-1	ASSLIFVGSPPSPYNELF
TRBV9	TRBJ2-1	ASSVAADAYNEQF
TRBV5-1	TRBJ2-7	ASSLYGETYEQY
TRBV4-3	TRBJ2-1	ASSQDFLSAGEQF
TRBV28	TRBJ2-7	ASSSGIYEQY
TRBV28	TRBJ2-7	ASSLWQRNEQY
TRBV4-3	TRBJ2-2	ASSQGGSHTGELF
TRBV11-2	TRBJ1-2	ASSSTGVYDYT
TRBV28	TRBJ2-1	ASSPLAGVGGNEQF
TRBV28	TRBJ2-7	ASRNGPGQSYEQY
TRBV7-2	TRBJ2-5	ASSFLGLAGEQETQY
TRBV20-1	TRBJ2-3	SASGREEADTQY
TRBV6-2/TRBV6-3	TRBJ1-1	ASSYGSNTEAF
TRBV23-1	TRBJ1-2	ASSHWRQGANGYT
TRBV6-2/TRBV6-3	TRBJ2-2	ASTGRGNQMNTGELF
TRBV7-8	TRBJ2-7	ASSLPPAHEQY
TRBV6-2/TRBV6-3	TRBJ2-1	ASSSGRSNEQF
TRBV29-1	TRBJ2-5	SVTLNGRGEETQY
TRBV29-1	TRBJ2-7	SVGQGANEQY
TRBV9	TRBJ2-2	ASSVGPTGELF
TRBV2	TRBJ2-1	ASSTSGDINNEQF
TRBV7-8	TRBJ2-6	ASSLYTSAGANVLT
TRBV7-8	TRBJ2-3	ASTRDRSHSSTDTQY
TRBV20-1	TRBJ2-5	SADVDRVETQY